This T cell receptor (beta chain) was sequenced during a study of T cell responses to AZD1222 COVID-19 vaccine. Generated by immunoSEQ multiplex PCR, the TCRdb table keeps only in-frame clones and is missing some. The table shows about 150,000 clones, with less than 95% occurring only once. This CDR3 is built from 15 residues. Trimming took 5 bases from V and 2 from J; bases not matched to a gene: 5. Germline CDR1 reads SGHDT; CDR2 reads YYEEEE. The source is an adult who received the AZD1222 COVID-19 vaccine. The chain uses TRBV5-6 and TRBJ1-3; TRBD1 aligns across 9 bases. Sequencing was performed on peripheral blood, taken 28 days after the second AZD1222 dose. CDR3 sequence (DNA): TGTGCCAGCAGGGACGGACAGGGGCCTGGAAACACCATATATTTT. Translation gives CASRDGQGPGNTIYF.